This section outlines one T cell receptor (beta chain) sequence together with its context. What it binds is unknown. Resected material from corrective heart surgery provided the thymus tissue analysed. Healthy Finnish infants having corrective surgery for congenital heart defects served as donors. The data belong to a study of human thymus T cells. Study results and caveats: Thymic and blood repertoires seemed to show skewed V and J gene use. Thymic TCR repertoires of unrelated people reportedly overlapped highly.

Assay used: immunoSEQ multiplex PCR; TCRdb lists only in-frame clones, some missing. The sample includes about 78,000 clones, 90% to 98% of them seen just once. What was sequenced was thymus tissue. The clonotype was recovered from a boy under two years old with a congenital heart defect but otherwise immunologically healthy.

CDR3 in amino acids: CASSISIGQGNTEAFF. CDR3 in DNA: TGTGCCAGTAGTATAAGTATAGGACAGGGGAATACTGAAGCTTTCTTT. The V call is TRBV19, the J call TRBJ1-1; 9 bases are shared with TRBD1. This CDR3 spans 16 amino acids. Trimming at V came to 2 bases and at J to 5 bases, leaving 9 bases not matched to a gene. In germline, CDR1 is LNHDA, CDR2 SQIVND (reference sequence).